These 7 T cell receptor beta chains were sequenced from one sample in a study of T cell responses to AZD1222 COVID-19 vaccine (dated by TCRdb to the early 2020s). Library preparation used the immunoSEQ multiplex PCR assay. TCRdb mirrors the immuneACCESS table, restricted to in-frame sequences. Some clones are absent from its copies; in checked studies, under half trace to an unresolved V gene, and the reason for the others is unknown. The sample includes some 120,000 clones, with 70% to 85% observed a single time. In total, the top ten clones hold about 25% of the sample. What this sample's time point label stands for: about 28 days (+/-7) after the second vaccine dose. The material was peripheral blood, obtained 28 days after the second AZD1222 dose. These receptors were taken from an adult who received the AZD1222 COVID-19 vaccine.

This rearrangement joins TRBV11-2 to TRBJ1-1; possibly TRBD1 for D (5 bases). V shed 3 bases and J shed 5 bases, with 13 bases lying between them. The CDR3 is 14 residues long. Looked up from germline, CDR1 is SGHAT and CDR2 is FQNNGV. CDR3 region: CASSFNGGRTEAFF. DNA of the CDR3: TGTGCCAGCAGCTTCAACGGGGGACGGACTGAAGCTTTCTTT.

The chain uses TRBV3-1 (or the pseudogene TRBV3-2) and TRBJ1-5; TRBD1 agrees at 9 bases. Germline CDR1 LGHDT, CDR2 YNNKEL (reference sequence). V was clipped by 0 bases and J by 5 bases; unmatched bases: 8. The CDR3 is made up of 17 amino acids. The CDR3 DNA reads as TGTGCCAGCAGCCAAGAAGCAACGGGACAGGGCCATCAGCCCCAGCATTTT. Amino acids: CASSQEATGQGHQPQHF.

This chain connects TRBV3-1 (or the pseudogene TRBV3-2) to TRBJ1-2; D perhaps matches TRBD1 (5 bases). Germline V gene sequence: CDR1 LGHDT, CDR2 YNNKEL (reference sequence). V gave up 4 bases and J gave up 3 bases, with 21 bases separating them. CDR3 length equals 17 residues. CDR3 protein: CASSLELWGGGDYGYTF. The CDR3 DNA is TGTGCCAGCAGCCTGGAGCTTTGGGGGGGAGGAGACTATGGCTACACCTTC.

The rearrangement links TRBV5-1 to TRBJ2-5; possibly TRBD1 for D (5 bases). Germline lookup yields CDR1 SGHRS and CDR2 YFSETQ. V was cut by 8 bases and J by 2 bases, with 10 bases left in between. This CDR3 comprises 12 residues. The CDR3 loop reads CASRRQQETQYF. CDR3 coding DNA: TGCGCCAGTAGACGACAGCAAGAGACCCAGTACTTC.

This CDR3 reads CASSSGTVYEQYF. In DNA, the CDR3 is TGTGCCAGCAGCTCCGGGACGGTCTACGAGCAGTACTTC. V usage is TRBV3-1 (or the pseudogene TRBV3-2) and J usage is TRBJ2-7; D may correspond to TRBD1 or TRBD2 (5 bases each). This CDR3 is 13 amino acids long. Germline V gene sequence: CDR1 LGHDT, CDR2 YNNKEL (reference sequence). Deletions cut 5 bases from V and 3 bases from J, with 11 bases between.

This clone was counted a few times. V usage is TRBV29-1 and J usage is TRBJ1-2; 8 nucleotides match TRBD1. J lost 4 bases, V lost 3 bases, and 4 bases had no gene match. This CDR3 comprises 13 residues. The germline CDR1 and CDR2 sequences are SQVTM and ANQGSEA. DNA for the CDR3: TGCAGCGTTGAGAACAGGGGGTTCTATGGCTACACCTTC. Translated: CSVENRGFYGYTF. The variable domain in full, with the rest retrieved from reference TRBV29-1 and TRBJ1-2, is SAVISQKPSRDICQRGTSLTIQCQVDSQVTMMFWYRQQPGQSLTLIATANQGSEATYESGFVIDKFPISRPNLTFSTLTVSNMSPEDSSIYLCSVENRGFYGYTFGSGTRLTVV.

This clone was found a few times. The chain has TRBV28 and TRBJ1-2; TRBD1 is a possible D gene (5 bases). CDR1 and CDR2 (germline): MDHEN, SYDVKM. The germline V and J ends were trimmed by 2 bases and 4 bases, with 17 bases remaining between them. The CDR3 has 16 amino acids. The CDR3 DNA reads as TGTGCCAGCAGTTTAAGACAGCCGTACTACTCCTATGGCTACACCTTC. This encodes CASSLRQPYYSYGYTF.